The T cell receptor (beta chain) described here comes from a study of shared clonotypes between healthy human individuals. The wider study: The composition of the donors was a couple of women and a few men aged 18 to 49. Per donor, CD8 memory used one plate, CD8 naive used two, CD4 memory used three and CD4 naive used three.

Findings of the study overall: Naive subsets usually exceeded memory subsets in estimated richness. Shared clonotypes across all four donors exceeded non-shared ones in generation probability.

For this clone: Its antigen is undetermined. Additional DNA sequences in this sample encode the identical CDR3.

TCRdb's table, derived via immunoSEQ multiplex PCR, lists solely in-frame clones and lacks some. The repertoire has about 710,000 clones, around 73% of them found once; the top ten carry more than 1.5%. The V and J ends lost 4 bases and 4 bases, in that order; junction bases with no gene match: 7. The CDR3 spans 15 residues. Germline assignment: CDR1 SGHRS and CDR2 YFSETQ. Input material: memory CD4+ T cells sorted from blood. Subset indicated: CD45RA-negative fraction. The V call is TRBV5-1, the J call TRBJ2-1; 8 nucleotides align to TRBD2. This receptor was taken from a woman under 40 in good health. This CDR3 is CASSRDSGGYNEQFF. DNA for the CDR3: TGCGCCAGCAGCCGAGACAGCGGGGGTTACAATGAGCAGTTCTTC.